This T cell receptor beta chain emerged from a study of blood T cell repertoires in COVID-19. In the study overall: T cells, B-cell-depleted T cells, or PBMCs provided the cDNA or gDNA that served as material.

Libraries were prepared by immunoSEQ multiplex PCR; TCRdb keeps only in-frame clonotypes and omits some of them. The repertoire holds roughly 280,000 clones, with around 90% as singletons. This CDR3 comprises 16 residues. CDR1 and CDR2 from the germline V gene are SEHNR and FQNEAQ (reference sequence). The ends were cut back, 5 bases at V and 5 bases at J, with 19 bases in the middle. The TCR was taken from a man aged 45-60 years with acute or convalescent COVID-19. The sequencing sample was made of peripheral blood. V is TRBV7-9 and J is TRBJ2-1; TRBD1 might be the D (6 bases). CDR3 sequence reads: CASSLNRVSLDNEQFF. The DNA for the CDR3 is TGTGCCAGCAGCCTGAACAGGGTTTCGCTCGACAATGAGCAGTTCTTC.